The text below deals with one TCR beta chain. Here immunoSEQ multiplex PCR was the method, and the copy in TCRdb shows in-frame clones only, minus some. Of 20,000 to 30,000 clones listed, roughly 85% are singletons. These data belong to a study of OX40 agonist ivuxolimab in advanced cancers. Blood draws occurred at baseline, cycle 4 day 1, and cycle 7 day 1. The sequence derives from an adult with an advanced solid tumor such as melanoma, head and neck, liver or kidney cancer. The specimen was CD4+ or CD8+ T cells sorted from blood, collected in a trial of the OX40 agonist ivuxolimab.

CDR3 in DNA: TGTGCCAGCCGGGACTTCAATCAGCCCCAGCATTTT. It codes for CASRDFNQPQHF. This chain uses TRBV6-1 with TRBJ1-5; D is perhaps TRBD1 (5 bases). This CDR3 is 12 amino acids long. CDR1 and CDR2 from the germline V gene are MNHNS and SASEGT. Trimming took 8 bases from V and 3 from J, leaving 8 bases between them.